This T cell receptor (beta chain) was captured in a study of blood T cell repertoires in COVID-19. Germline V lookup: CDR1 LGHDT, CDR2 YNNKEL (reference sequence). V lost 1 base to trimming and J lost 8 bases, with 14 bases between them. The CDR3 covers 14 residues. Using immunoSEQ multiplex PCR, the repertoire was profiled, and TCRdb retains in-frame clones only, with some absent. Of around 70,000 clones listed, about 90% are singletons. Sequenced material: peripheral blood. The sequence was obtained from a human donor in a cohort sampled during active COVID-19. The rearrangement links TRBV3-1 (or the pseudogene TRBV3-2) to TRBJ1-1, with D possibly TRBD1 on 6 matching bases. CDR3 nucleotide sequence: TGTGCCAGCAGCCAAGGTGGGGGGGGGCAAGAAGCTTTCTTT. Translated: CASSQGGGGQEAFF.